The source of this T cell receptor beta chain is a study of T cell responses to AZD1222 COVID-19 vaccine. Study outcomes and limitations: Only six or seven AZD1222 recipients tested seropositive at baseline.

Notes on this clone: Antigen specificity is unknown.

V lost 7 bases to trimming and J lost 8 bases; unmatched junction nucleotides: 13. The CDR3 has 15 residues. Germline assignment: CDR1 MNHEY and CDR2 SVGAGI. The method was immunoSEQ multiplex PCR; TCRdb's version includes in-frame clones alone and lacks a portion of them. The data contain 97,000 or so clones, roughly 90% of them singletons. This receptor was identified in an adult who received the AZD1222 COVID-19 vaccine. The chain is built from TRBV6-5 and TRBJ2-1; 8 bases are a match to TRBD1. The input for sequencing was peripheral blood, taken 28 days after the second AZD1222 dose. In DNA, the CDR3 is TGTGCCAGCAAGGGGGATTACAGGGGGAGTGATGAGCAGTTCTTC. Its protein product is CASKGDYRGSDEQFF.